This TCR beta chain was found in a study of CD8+ T cells in alopecia areata. Investigators isolated RNA and reverse transcribed it into cDNA to act as the sequencing template. Some clones are missing from TCRdb's copy, which holds only in-frame ones; the method was immunoSEQ multiplex PCR. The sample has fewer than 350,000 clones, 55% to 75% seen once. This sample's treatment: oral pan-JAK inhibitor, 5-10 mg twice daily. Germline V lookup: CDR1 LGHNA, CDR2 YSLEER. CDR3 size: 16 residues. Trimming removed 3 bases at V and 0 bases at J, with 12 bases between. This sequence joins TRBV4-3 and TRBJ2-1, with D maybe TRBD1 (6 bases). The receptor comes from a human donor with alopecia areata. The sample was CD4+ T cells sorted from blood, taken at week 24, from a patient treated with tofacitinib. The CDR3 reads CASSHRGTGSYNEQFF. CDR3 in DNA: TGCGCCAGCAGCCACAGGGGAACGGGCTCCTACAATGAGCAGTTCTTC.